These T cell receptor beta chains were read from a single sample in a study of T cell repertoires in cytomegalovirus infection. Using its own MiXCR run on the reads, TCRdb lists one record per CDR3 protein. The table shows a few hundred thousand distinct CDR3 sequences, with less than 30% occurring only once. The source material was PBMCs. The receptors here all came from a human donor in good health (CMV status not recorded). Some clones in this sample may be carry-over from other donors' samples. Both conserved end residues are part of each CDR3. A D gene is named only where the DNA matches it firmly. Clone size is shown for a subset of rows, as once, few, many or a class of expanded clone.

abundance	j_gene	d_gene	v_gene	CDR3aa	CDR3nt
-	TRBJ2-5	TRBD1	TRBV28	CASSATGLETQYF	TGTGCCAGCAGTGCGACAGGGCTAGAGACCCAGTACTTC
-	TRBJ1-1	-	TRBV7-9	CASSLQIEAFF	TGTGCCAGCAGCTTACAGATTGAAGCTTTCTTT
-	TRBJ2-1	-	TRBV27	CASSLGQSKLYNEQFF	TGTGCCAGCAGTCTAGGACAAAGCAAACTATACAATGAGCAGTTCTTC
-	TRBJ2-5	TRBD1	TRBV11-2	CASSSDRVETQYF	TGTGCCAGCAGCTCCGACAGGGTGGAGACCCAGTACTTC
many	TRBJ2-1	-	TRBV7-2	CASSSESSYNEQFF	TGTGCCAGCAGCTCGGAGAGCTCCTACAATGAGCAGTTCTTC
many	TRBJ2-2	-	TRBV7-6	CASSFFGELFF	TGTGCCAGCAGCTTTTTCGGGGAGCTGTTTTTT
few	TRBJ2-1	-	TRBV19	CASSFGSGGYNEQFF	TGTGCCAGTAGTTTTGGTAGCGGAGGTTACAATGAGCAGTTCTTC
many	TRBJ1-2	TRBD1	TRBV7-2	CASSPIRDRVGTGYTF	TGTGCCAGCAGCCCGATACGGGACAGGGTGGGAACGGGCTACACCTTC
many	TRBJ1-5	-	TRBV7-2	CASSLRVDQPQHF	TGTGCCAGCAGCTTAAGGGTTGACCAGCCCCAGCATTTT
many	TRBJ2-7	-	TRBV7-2	CASSPGRGPYEQYF	TGTGCCAGCAGCCCCGGCAGGGGTCCCTACGAGCAGTACTTC
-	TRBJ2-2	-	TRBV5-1	CASSLDNPENTGELFF	TGCGCCAGCAGCTTGGACAACCCTGAGAACACCGGGGAGCTGTTTTTT
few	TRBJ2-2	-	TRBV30	CAWNRAGELFF	TGTGCCTGGAACCGTGCAGGGGAGCTGTTTTTT
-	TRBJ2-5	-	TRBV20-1	CSAGTQVETQYF	TGCAGTGCTGGGACTCAAGTGGAGACCCAGTACTTC
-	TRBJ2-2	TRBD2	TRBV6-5	CASSYSGLAENTGELFF	TGTGCCAGCAGTTACTCGGGACTAGCGGAGAACACCGGGGAGCTGTTTTTT
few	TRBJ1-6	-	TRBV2	CASSGTVNNSPLHF	TGTGCCAGCAGTGGGACGGTCAATAATTCACCCCTCCACTTT
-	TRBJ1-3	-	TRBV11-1	CASSLSSARNTIYF	TGTGCCAGCAGCTTATCGTCAGCTCGAAACACCATATATTTT
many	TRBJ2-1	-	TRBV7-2	CASSLFKGYNEQFF	TGTGCCAGCAGCTTGTTTAAAGGATACAATGAGCAGTTCTTC
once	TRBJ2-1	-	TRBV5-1	CASSPRPTRGNEQFF	TGCGCCAGCAGCCCTAGGCCAACCCGTGGCAATGAGCAGTTCTTC
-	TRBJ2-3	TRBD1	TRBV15	CATSRVRTGTDTQYF	TGTGCCACCAGCAGAGTTAGGACAGGGACAGATACGCAGTATTTT
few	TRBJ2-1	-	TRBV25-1	CASSGSVVELYNEQFF	TGTGCCAGCAGTGGCTCGGTGGTAGAACTTTACAATGAGCAGTTCTTC
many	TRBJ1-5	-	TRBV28	CASSSGNQPQHF	TGTGCCAGCAGTTCCGGGAATCAGCCCCAGCATTTT